Listed below are T cell receptor beta chains from one sample, sequenced in a study of CXCR3-negative and CXCR3-positive naive CD8 T cells. From the 5' RACE reads, TCRdb lists one entry per CDR3 protein and no DNA. Seen in this sample are about 150,000 distinct CDR3 sequences; the ten most common clones hold about 0.28%. Material: naive CXCR3+ CD8+ T cells from blood. The origin of the receptors is a human donor in good health. Some clones in this sample may be carry-over from other donors' samples. Both conserved end residues are part of each CDR3.

>14|TRBJ1-5|TRBV19
CASSITRGPQPQHF
>16|TRBJ1-1|TRBV21-1
CASRYIRTGGNTEAFF
>14|TRBJ1-1|TRBV15
CATSLYSAYTEAFF
>15|TRBJ2-1|TRBV29-1
CSVEGGTSLRAEQFF
>14|TRBJ2-1|TRBV6-2/TRBV6-3
CASRGLARCNEQFF
>15|TRBJ1-1|TRBV12-5
CASGLYEGLNTEAFF
>19|TRBJ2-1|TRBV6-6
CASSYSTLTPHDETDEQFF
>16|TRBJ2-5|TRBV18
CASSPLGGLGQETQYF
>15|TRBJ1-2|TRBV12-3/TRBV12-4
CASSLAGVKNYGYTF
>11|TRBJ1-2|TRBV29-1
CSVAVLGGYTF
>16|TRBJ2-7|TRBV3-1
CASSQDTSGGQGEQYF
>13|TRBJ1-1|TRBV7-2
CASSWGYGTEAFF
>14|TRBJ1-4|TRBV29-1
CSVVKTGEDEKLFF
>16|TRBJ2-3|TRBV4-3
CASSQDRWGSTDTQYF
>13|TRBJ1-2|TRBV10-3
CAISEGVGYGYTF
>17|TRBJ1-2|TRBV6-5
CASSYSIGASLNYGYTF
>15|TRBJ2-1|TRBV6-5
CASSLGGAITREQFF